The 13 T cell receptor beta chains in this list originate from one sample, sequenced in a study of blood T cell repertoires in COVID-19. Libraries were prepared by immunoSEQ multiplex PCR; TCRdb keeps only in-frame clonotypes and omits some of them. Here the sample spans some 60,000 clones, around 80% being singletons. Sequencing was performed on peripheral blood. The source is a young man with COVID-19, enrolled during active disease.

The rearrangement links TRBV30 to TRBJ2-5; TRBD2 aligns across 12 bases. The CDR3 has 16 residues. The trim removed 1 base at V and 3 bases at J, leaving 6 bases unmatched. Germline V gene data show CDR1 as GTSNPN and CDR2 as SVGIG (reference sequence). Here the CDR3 reads CAWSDPRLAGEETQYF. DNA of the CDR3: TGTGCCTGGAGTGACCCCAGACTAGCGGGGGAAGAGACCCAGTACTTC.

The V gene is TRBV30, the J gene TRBJ2-2; D gene unclear. This CDR3 contains 13 residues. Deletions cut 8 bases from V and 1 base from J, with 11 bases between. Germline-derived CDR1 and CDR2 are GTSNPN and SVGIG (reference sequence). CDR3 sequence reads: CALAPGNTGELFF. For the CDR3, the DNA is TGTGCCCTTGCCCCAGGGAACACCGGGGAGCTGTTTTTT. Supplemented by reference TRBV30 and TRBJ2-2, the full variable domain reads SQTIHQWPATLVQPVGSPLSLECTVEGTSNPNLYWYRQAAGRGLQLLFYSVGIGQISSEVPQNLSASRPQDRQFILSSKKLLLSDSGFYLCALAPGNTGELFFGEGSRLTVL.

The CDR3 reads CASSLEGIDYEQYF. The CDR3 bases are TGTGCCAGCAGCTTGGAGGGGATAGACTACGAGCAGTACTTC. The V call is TRBV5-4, the J call TRBJ2-7, with D possibly TRBD1 on 5 matching bases. V lost 0 bases to trimming and J lost 3 bases, with 10 bases between them. CDR3 length: 14 residues. CDR1 is SGHNT and CDR2 is YYREEE in the germline V gene (reference sequence).

The chain has TRBV5-4 and TRBJ1-2, with D tentatively TRBD1 (6 bases). The CDR3 length is 14 residues. CDR1 and CDR2 from the germline V gene are SGHNT and YYREEE (reference sequence). V was shortened by 0 bases and J by 0 bases, with 6 bases between the two germline ends. CDR3 protein: CASSLGQANYGYTF. CDR3 bases: TGTGCCAGCAGCTTGGGACAGGCTAACTATGGCTACACCTTC.

This clone has a single count. V and J are TRBV2 and TRBJ2-7; 11 positions match TRBD2. The germline V gene has CDR1 SNHLY and CDR2 FYNNEI. The CDR3 sequence is 15 residues long. V was pared by 4 bases and J by 5 bases, with 7 bases of the junction left unmatched. CDR3 residues: CASSARTSGSHEQYF. DNA of the CDR3: TGTGCCAGCAGTGCGCGAACTAGCGGGAGCCACGAGCAGTACTTC.

This sequence joins TRBV6-5 and TRBJ2-5, with TRBD1 matching 8 bases. V shed 3 bases and J 1 base; nucleotides not matched to a gene: 4. CDR3 length equals 15 residues. CDR1 MNHEY and CDR2 SVGAGI come from the germline V gene. The CDR3 nucleotides read TGTGCCAGCAGTTATGCCCAGGGGGCCCAAGAGACCCAGTACTTC. It yields the protein CASSYAQGAQETQYF.

This chain joins TRBV7-9 and TRBJ2-7; tentative D call: TRBD2 (6 bases). Germline V gives CDR1 SEHNR, CDR2 FQNEAQ (reference sequence). V lost 5 bases, J lost 2 bases, and 13 bases lay in between. The CDR3 extends over 14 amino acids. The CDR3 region is CASSRGNGPYEQYF. The CDR3, as DNA: TGTGCCAGCAGCCGCGGGAACGGACCCTACGAGCAGTACTTC.

This chain joins TRBV11-1 and TRBJ2-1, with D maybe TRBD2 (6 bases). Germline V CDR1 and CDR2: SGHAT, FQDESV (reference sequence). Trimming took off 5 bases at V and 7 bases at J, with 15 bases between the two ends. CDR3 length: 14 amino acids. CDR3 loop: CASSPTGAYNEQFF. CDR3 sequence (DNA): TGTGCCAGCAGCCCGACGGGAGCTTATAATGAGCAGTTCTTC. Looking up the rest from reference TRBV11-1 and TRBJ2-1 gives the full variable domain: EAEVAQSPRYKITEKSQAVAFWCDPISGHATLYWYRQILGQGPELLVQFQDESVVDDSQLPKDRFSAERLKGVDSTLKIQPAELGDSAMYLCASSPTGAYNEQFFGPGTRLTVL.

This clone came up a few times. The chain employs TRBV6-6 and TRBJ2-7, with 8 bases that match TRBD2. Trimming took 5 bases from V and 3 from J; bases not matched to a gene: 36. CDR3 length equals 24 residues. CDR1 is MNHNY and CDR2 is SVGAGI in the germline V gene (reference sequence). DNA of the CDR3: TGTGCCAGCAGTCTTGGGGCTCTAGCGGGTTATGTGAGGCGGGGACTCCGGCCTGACTACGAGCAGTACTTC. It encodes CASSLGALAGYVRRGLRPDYEQYF.

In this sample, this clone turned up a few times. V usage is TRBV28 and J usage is TRBJ1-2; maybe TRBD1 (5 bases). V gave up 2 bases and J gave up 4 bases, with 17 bases separating them. Germline values: CDR1 MDHEN, CDR2 SYDVKM. The CDR3 is 16 amino acids. The CDR3 region is CASSLIGARAVYGYTF. CDR3 nucleotide sequence: TGTGCCAGCAGTTTAATTGGAGCCAGGGCGGTCTATGGCTACACCTTC.

This sequence joins TRBV15 and TRBJ2-1; possibly TRBD1 for D (5 bases). This CDR3 spans 17 amino acids. The germline gives CDR1 LNHNV, CDR2 YYDKDF (reference sequence). V lost 0 bases and J lost 3, with 15 bases in between. The DNA of the CDR3 is TGTGCCACCAGCAGAGAATGGGGCGACCCCCTCTACAATGAGCAGTTCTTC. Encoded protein: CATSREWGDPLYNEQFF. The full variable domain, completed using reference TRBV15 and TRBJ2-1, is DAMVIQNPRYQVTQFGKPVTLSCSQTLNHNVMYWYQQKSSQAPKLLFHYYDKDFNNEADTPDNFQSRRPNTSFCFLDIRSPGLGDTAMYLCATSREWGDPLYNEQFFGPGTRLTVL.

V is TRBV6-2 or TRBV6-3 and J is TRBJ2-3; D is unresolved. CDR3 length equals 13 residues. The germline V gene has CDR1 MNHEY and CDR2 SVGEGT. Trimming took off 2 bases at V and 1 base at J, with 4 bases between the two ends. DNA of the CDR3: TGTGCCAGCAGTTACGGAGGCACAGATACGCAGTATTTT. Its translation is CASSYGGTDTQYF.

The chain combines TRBV19 with TRBJ2-7, with TRBD2 matching 9 bases. CDR1 is LNHDA and CDR2 is SQIVND in the germline V gene (reference sequence). The CDR3 has 18 amino acids. J gave up 7 bases and V 5 bases, and 21 bases lay outside the gene matches. CDR3 loop: CASSLRGGVSGRLGEQYF. CDR3 in DNA: TGTGCCAGTAGTCTCCGAGGAGGGGTGAGCGGGAGGCTAGGGGAGCAGTACTTC.